The 11 T cell receptor beta chains below were found in one sample sequenced in a study of shared clonotypes between healthy human individuals. CD45RO-negative CD8 cells positively selected for CCR7 made up the naive population, which excluded terminally differentiated effector memory CD45RA+ cells. The repertoire was sequenced with immunoSEQ multiplex PCR; TCRdb's copy has only in-frame clones and lacks some. The repertoire consists of roughly 770,000 clones, with just over 95% occurring once and the leading ten covering around 0.25%. The source material was naive CD8+ T cells sorted from blood. All receptors come from a man aged 30 to 45 in good health.

The rearrangement links TRBV2 to TRBJ2-7; D possibly corresponds to TRBD1 (6 bases). The germline gives CDR1 SNHLY, CDR2 FYNNEI. Trimming took 4 bases from V and 2 from J, leaving 12 bases between them. The CDR3 has 14 amino acids. This chain's CDR3 is CASSGTVLPYEQYF. The CDR3 coding sequence is TGTGCCAGCAGTGGGACAGTCTTACCCTACGAGCAGTACTTC. Full variable domain (remainder filled in from reference TRBV2 and TRBJ2-7): EPEVTQTPSHQVTQMGQEVILRCVPISNHLYFYWYRQILGQKVEFLVSFYNNEISEKSEIFDDQFSVERPDGSNFTLKIRSTKLEDSAMYFCASSGTVLPYEQYFGPGTRLTVT.

The V and J genes are TRBV5-1 and TRBJ2-1; TRBD1 aligns across 10 bases. This CDR3 has 16 amino acids. Germline values: CDR1 SGHRS, CDR2 YFSETQ. V gave up 0 bases and J gave up 5 bases; unmatched junction bases: 5. CDR3 residues: CASSLAGQGRDNEQFF. CDR3 DNA sequence: TGCGCCAGCAGCTTGGCGGGACAGGGGAGGGACAATGAGCAGTTCTTC.

The V gene is TRBV6-5, the J gene TRBJ2-7; D perhaps matches TRBD1 (6 bases). V lost 6 bases to trimming and J lost 6 bases, with 21 bases between them. CDR1 is MNHEY, CDR2 SVGAGI, per germline. This CDR3 spans 15 amino acids. The CDR3 sequence is CASRSGIQGPLEQYF. CDR3 nucleotides: TGTGCCAGCAGAAGCGGCATACAGGGCCCTCTCGAGCAGTACTTC.

The chain recombines TRBV9 with TRBJ2-7; 10 bases are a match to TRBD1. Germline V gene lookup returns CDR1 SGDLS and CDR2 YYNGEE. The CDR3 runs 16 residues. Losses at the gene ends were 0 bases for V and 2 bases for J; bases not matched to a gene: 5. CDR3 DNA: TGTGCCAGCAGCGTAGCGGGGACAGGGGCGACCTACGAGCAGTACTTC. Encoded protein: CASSVAGTGATYEQYF. Filled out from reference TRBV9 and TRBJ2-7, the complete variable domain reads DSGVTQTPKHLITATGQRVTLRCSPRSGDLSVYWYQQSLDQGLQFLIQYYNGEERAKGNILERFSAQQFPDLHSELNLSSLELGDSALYFCASSVAGTGATYEQYFGPGTRLTVT.

The chain combines TRBV2 with TRBJ2-3; maybe TRBD2 (6 bases). The CDR3 is 17 amino acids. V was clipped by 0 bases and J by 1 base, with 14 bases between them. CDR1 is SNHLY and CDR2 is FYNNEI in the germline V gene. The CDR3: CASSEAWRLGGTDTQYF. The CDR3 DNA is TGTGCCAGCAGTGAAGCATGGAGACTAGGCGGCACAGATACGCAGTATTTT.

The chain recombines TRBV7-3 with TRBJ1-2; 7 positions agree with TRBD1. After removal of 2 bases from V and 5 bases from J, the junction contained 5 bases not matched to a gene. This CDR3 region has 14 residues. Germline CDR1 and CDR2: SGHTA and FQGTGA. In nucleotides, the CDR3 is TGTGCCAGCAGCTTAGACAGGGTAGGGTATGGCTACACCTTC. Amino acids: CASSLDRVGYGYTF.

The chain combines TRBV6-6 with TRBJ2-1, with 13 nucleotides matching TRBD2. The V gene's germline CDR1 is MNHNY and CDR2 SVGAGI (reference sequence). This CDR3 has 14 residues. The V segment lost 7 bases and the J segment 7 bases; nucleotides outside the gene matches: 4. CDR3 loop: CASTGLAGENEQFF. DNA of the CDR3: TGTGCCAGCACCGGACTAGCGGGAGAGAATGAGCAGTTCTTC.

The chain joins TRBV15 to TRBJ2-5; D gene unclear. Germline V gives CDR1 LNHNV, CDR2 YYDKDF (reference sequence). Trimming took off 4 bases at V and 0 bases at J, with 15 bases between the two ends. CDR3 length: 16 amino acids. CDR3 bases: TGTGCCACCAGCAATGACGCCACACCCCACCAAGAGACCCAGTACTTC. It encodes CATSNDATPHQETQYF.

This rearrangement joins TRBV29-1 to TRBJ2-7; D tentatively fits TRBD1 or TRBD2 (5 bases each). CDR1 SQVTM and CDR2 ANQGSEA come from the germline V gene. V lost 1 base, J lost 1 base, and 11 bases lay in between. This CDR3 contains 14 residues. The CDR3 sequence is CSVEGDWGSYEQYF. The CDR3 region has the DNA TGCAGCGTTGAAGGGGATTGGGGGTCCTACGAGCAGTACTTC.

The genes are TRBV6-5 and TRBJ1-1; D remains ambiguous. Germline values: CDR1 MNHEY, CDR2 SVGAGI. CDR3 size: 13 residues. V was clipped by 6 bases and J by 6 bases, with 14 bases between them. In nucleotides, the CDR3 is TGTGCCAGCAGCCCTGACTGGGGTCCTGAAGCTTTCTTT. It is translated as CASSPDWGPEAFF.

The chain is built from TRBV11-3 and TRBJ1-1; tentative D call: TRBD1 (5 bases). Per germline, CDR1 SGHNT and CDR2 YENEEA. With 0 bases removed from V and 3 bases from J, the gap between germline ends came to 5 bases. CDR3 length equals 13 residues. The CDR3 nucleotides read TGTGCCAGCAGCTTAGACAGGGACACTGAAGCTTTCTTT. It translates to CASSLDRDTEAFF. Full variable domain (outside the CDR3, taken from reference TRBV11-3 and TRBJ1-1): EAGVVQSPRYKIIEKKQPVAFWCNPISGHNTLYWYLQNLGQGPELLIRYENEEAVDDSQLPKDRFSAERLKGVDSTLKIQPAELGDSAVYLCASSLDRDTEAFFGQGTRLTVV.